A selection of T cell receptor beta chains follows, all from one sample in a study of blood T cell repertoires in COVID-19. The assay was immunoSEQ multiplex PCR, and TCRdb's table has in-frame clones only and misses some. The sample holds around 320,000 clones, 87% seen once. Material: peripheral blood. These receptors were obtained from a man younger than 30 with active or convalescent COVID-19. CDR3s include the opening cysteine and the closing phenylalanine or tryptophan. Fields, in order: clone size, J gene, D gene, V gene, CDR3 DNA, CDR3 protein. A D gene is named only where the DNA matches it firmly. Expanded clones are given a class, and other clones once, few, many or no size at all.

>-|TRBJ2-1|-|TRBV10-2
TGCGCCAGCAGTGCGGGGAATTACAATGAGCAGTTCTTC
CASSAGNYNEQFF
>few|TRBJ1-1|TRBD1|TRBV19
TGTGCCAGTCGATACAGGGGGGAGAACACTGAAGCTTTCTTT
CASRYRGENTEAFF
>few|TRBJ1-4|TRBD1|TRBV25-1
TGTGCCAGCGCGACAGGGGGCTGGGGTGAAAAACTGTTTTTT
CASATGGWGEKLFF
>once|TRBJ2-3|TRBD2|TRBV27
TGTGCCAGCAGTTTAAGCGGGGGGGCCGTAGATACGCAGTATTTT
CASSLSGGAVDTQYF
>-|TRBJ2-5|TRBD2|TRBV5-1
TGCGCCAGCAGCTGGAACCCTAGCGGTCCCCAAGAGACCCAGTACTTC
CASSWNPSGPQETQYF
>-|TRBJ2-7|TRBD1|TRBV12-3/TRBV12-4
TGTGCCAGCAGTTTGAGGGACAGCTACGAGCAGTACTTC
CASSLRDSYEQYF
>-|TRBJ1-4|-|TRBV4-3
TGCGCCAGCAGCCTCTTCTCCGGGAGTCGGGAAAAACTGTTTTTT
CASSLFSGSREKLFF
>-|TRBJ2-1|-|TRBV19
TGTGCCAGTAGTGACCGGGACACCAACCTTGAGCAGTTCTTC
CASSDRDTNLEQFF
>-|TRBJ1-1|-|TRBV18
TGTGCCAGCTCACGAGATTCTTTCTGGAACACTGAAGCTTTCTTT
CASSRDSFWNTEAFF
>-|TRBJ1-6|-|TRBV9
TGTGCCAGCAGCGAAAAACAGGGCCCTTTTTATAATTCACCCCTCCACTTT
CASSEKQGPFYNSPLHF
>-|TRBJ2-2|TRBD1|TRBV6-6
TGTGCCAGCAGTTTCCGGACAGGGACCACCGGGGAGCTGTTTTTT
CASSFRTGTTGELFF
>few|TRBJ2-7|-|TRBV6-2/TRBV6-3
TGTGCCAGCAGTTATAATGAGAGACAGGTATACCCGAGCTCCTACGAGCAGTACTTC
CASSYNERQVYPSSYEQYF
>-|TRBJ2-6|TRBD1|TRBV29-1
TGCAGCGTTGTTGGGACAGCTGGGGCCAACGTCCTGACTTTC
CSVVGTAGANVLTF
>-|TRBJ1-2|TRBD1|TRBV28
TGTGCCAGTAGGACAGGGGGAAACTATGGCTACACCTTC
CASRTGGNYGYTF
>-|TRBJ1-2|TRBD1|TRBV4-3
TGCGCCAGCAGCCTTACGGGGACAGGGAGCGGCTACACCTTC
CASSLTGTGSGYTF
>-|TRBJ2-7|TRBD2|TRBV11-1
TGTGCCAGCAGCCAGATGGGACGTAGCGGGAGGAACGAGCAGTACTTC
CASSQMGRSGRNEQYF
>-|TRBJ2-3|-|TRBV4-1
TGCGCCAGCAGCCCACGTGGGACTACAGATACGCAGTATTTT
CASSPRGTTDTQYF
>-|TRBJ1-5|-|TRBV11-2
TGTGCCAGCAGCTTAGGAGGCAGCATAGCTTCCAATCAGCCCCAGCATTTT
CASSLGGSIASNQPQHF
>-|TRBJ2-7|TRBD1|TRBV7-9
TGTGCCAGCAGCCGAGGCGGGACAGGGACTTTCTCCTACGAGCAGTACTTC
CASSRGGTGTFSYEQYF
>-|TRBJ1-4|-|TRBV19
TGTGCCAGTAGTATAATAGGCAGGCGGGATGAAAAACTGTTTTTT
CASSIIGRRDEKLFF
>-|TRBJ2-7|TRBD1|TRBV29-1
TGCAGCGTTCTTGGACAGGGATCATCCTACGAGCAGTACTTC
CSVLGQGSSYEQYF
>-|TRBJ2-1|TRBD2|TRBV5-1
TGCGCCAGCAGCTTTGGACTAGCGGGGGGGCGGGAGCAGTTCTTC
CASSFGLAGGREQFF
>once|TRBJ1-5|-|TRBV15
TGTGCCACCAGCATACTCCGGGACACGAATCAGCCCCAGCATTTT
CATSILRDTNQPQHF
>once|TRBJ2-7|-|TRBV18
TGTGCCAGCTCACCACTCCGGGACACCGAGCAGTACTTC
CASSPLRDTEQYF
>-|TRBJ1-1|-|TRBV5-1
TGCGCCAGCAGCTTCCAGGGCCCGAACACTGAAGCTTTCTTT
CASSFQGPNTEAFF
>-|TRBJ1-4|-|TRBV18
TGTGCCAGCTCACCTCGTGTGCAGGCAAATAATGAAAAACTGTTTTTT
CASSPRVQANNEKLFF
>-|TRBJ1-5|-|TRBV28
TGTGCCAGCAGTTTCGGTAACTCAAGACAGCCCCAGCATTTT
CASSFGNSRQPQHF
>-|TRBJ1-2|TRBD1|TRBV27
TGTGCCAGCAGCGAAGCAGGGGGGAGAGGTGGCTACACCTTC
CASSEAGGRGGYTF
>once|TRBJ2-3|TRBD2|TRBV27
TGTGCCAGCAGGTTCGGGGGGGCCACAGATACGCAGTATTTT
CASRFGGATDTQYF
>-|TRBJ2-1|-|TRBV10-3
TGTGCCATCAGTGAGTGGCAGACGACTATATTCTTC
CAISEWQTTIFF
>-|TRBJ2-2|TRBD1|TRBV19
TGTGCCAGTAGTTTCAGGGGGATTAGTACCGGGGAGCTGTTTTTT
CASSFRGISTGELFF
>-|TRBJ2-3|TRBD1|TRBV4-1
TGCGCCAGCAGCCAAGTCGGGACAGGGGGCGGCACAGATACGCAGTATTTT
CASSQVGTGGGTDTQYF
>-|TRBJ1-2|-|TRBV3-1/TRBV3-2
TGTGCCAGCAGCCAAGTCTTAGACACACAATGGTTAGCTAACTATGGCTACACCTTC
CASSQVLDTQWLANYGYTF
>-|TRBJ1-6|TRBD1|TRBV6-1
TGTGCCAGCAGTGAAGGAGTAGGGACAGGGTTTTCACCCCTCCACTTT
CASSEGVGTGFSPLHF
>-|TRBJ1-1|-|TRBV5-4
TGTGCCAGCAGAGTCGAGCCAGGGAATCTGAACACTGAAGCTTTCTTT
CASRVEPGNLNTEAFF
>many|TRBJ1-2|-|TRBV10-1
TGCGCCAGCAGTGATCGAGGAGGCGATAACTATGGCTACACCTTC
CASSDRGGDNYGYTF
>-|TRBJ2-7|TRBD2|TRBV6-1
TGTGCCAGCAGTGACCCTCTAGGGACTAGCGGGAGCGACGAGCAGTACTTC
CASSDPLGTSGSDEQYF
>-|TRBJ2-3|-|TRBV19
TGTGCCAGTAGTATCTCCCAGGGTCCCACAGATACGCAGTATTTT
CASSISQGPTDTQYF
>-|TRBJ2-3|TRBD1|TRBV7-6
TGTGCCAGCAGCTTGCGGGGCCCCGGGACAGGGGTGCCAGATACGCAGTATTTT
CASSLRGPGTGVPDTQYF
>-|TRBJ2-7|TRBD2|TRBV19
TGTGCCAGTAGTAGACTAGCGGGAGATTCCTACGAGCAGTACTTC
CASSRLAGDSYEQYF
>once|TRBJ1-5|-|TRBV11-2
TGTGCCAGCAGCTTAGCCGGCGGTAGCAATCAGCCCCAGCATTTT
CASSLAGGSNQPQHF
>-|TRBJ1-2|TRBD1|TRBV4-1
TGCGCCAGCAGCCACAGGTCAGGGGGCGGTTTGAGTGGCTACACCTTC
CASSHRSGGGLSGYTF
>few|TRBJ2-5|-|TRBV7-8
TGTGCCAGCAGCCTAGGGAGACAGCAAGAGACCCAGTACTTC
CASSLGRQQETQYF
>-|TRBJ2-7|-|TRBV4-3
TGCGCCAGCAGCCAAGAGCCCGGGTACGAGCAGTACTTC
CASSQEPGYEQYF
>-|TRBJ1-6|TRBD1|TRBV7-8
TGTGCCAGCAACTCTGGACAGGGGTTTAATTCACCCCTCCACTTT
CASNSGQGFNSPLHF
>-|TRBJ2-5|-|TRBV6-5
TGTGCCAGCAGTTATCTAGGGGCCTTGGAGACCCAGTACTTC
CASSYLGALETQYF
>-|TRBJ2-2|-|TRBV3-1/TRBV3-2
TGTGCCAGCAGTCGAAGCGGCGGGAACGGGGAGCTGTTTTTT
CASSRSGGNGELFF